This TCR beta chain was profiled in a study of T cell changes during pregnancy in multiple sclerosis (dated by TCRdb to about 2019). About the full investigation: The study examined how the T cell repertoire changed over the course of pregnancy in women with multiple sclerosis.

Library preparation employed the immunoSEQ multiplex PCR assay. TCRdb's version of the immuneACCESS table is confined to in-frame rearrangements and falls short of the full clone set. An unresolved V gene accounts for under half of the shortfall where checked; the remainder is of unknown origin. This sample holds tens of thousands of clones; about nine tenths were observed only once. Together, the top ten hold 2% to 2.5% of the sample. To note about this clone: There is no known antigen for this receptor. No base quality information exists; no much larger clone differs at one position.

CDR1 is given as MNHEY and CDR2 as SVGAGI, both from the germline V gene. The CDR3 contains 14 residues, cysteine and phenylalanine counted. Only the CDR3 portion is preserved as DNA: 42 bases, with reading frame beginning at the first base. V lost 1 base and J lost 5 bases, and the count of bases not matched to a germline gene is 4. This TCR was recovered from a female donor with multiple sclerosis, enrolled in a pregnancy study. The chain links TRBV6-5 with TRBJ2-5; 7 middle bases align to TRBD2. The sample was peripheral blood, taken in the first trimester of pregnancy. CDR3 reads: CASSYWTSGETQYF. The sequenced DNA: TGTGCCAGCAGTTACTGGACTAGTGGCGAGACCCAGTACTTC.